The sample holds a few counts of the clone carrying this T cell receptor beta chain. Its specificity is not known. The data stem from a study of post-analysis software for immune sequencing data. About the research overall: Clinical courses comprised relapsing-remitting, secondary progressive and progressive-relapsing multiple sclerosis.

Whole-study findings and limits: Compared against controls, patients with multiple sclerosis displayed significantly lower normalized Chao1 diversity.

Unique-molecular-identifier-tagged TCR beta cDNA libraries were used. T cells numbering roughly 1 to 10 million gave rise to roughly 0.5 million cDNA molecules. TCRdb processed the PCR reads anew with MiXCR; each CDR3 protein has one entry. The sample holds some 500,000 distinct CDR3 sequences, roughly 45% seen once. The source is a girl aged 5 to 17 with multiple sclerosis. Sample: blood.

CDR3 sequence reads: CASSQDQGYYGYTF. The CDR3 DNA reads TGCGCCAGCAGCCAAGATCAGGGCTACTATGGCTACACCTTC. V and J are TRBV4-1 and TRBJ1-2; weak D call: TRBD1 (5 bases). V lost 0 bases to trimming and J lost 3 bases, with 8 bases between them. The germline V gene encodes CDR1 MGHRA and CDR2 YSYEKL. The CDR3 is 14 amino acids.